This entry is about one T cell receptor beta chain. Its antigen is still unknown. The CDR3 sequence is 14 residues long. V lost 11 bases and J lost 5, with 22 bases in between. Germline V CDR1 and CDR2: LNHDA, SQIVND (reference sequence). The sample is drawn from a study of beta chain features in type 1 diabetes. Whole-study results and caveats: Significant though moderate, a shortening of TCRB CDR3s appeared in all four CD4+ subsets of Type 1 diabetes patients.

Cells sorted by CD45RO/CCR7/CD25/CD127/CD95/CD27 comprised CD4+ naive, central memory, regulatory and stem cell-like memory cells. Sequencing targeted expressed TCRB transcripts, as all isolated RNA had been reverse transcribed. Profiled with immunoSEQ multiplex PCR; TCRdb holds only in-frame clones, not every one. The data show some 150,000 clones, roughly 10% seen once. The chain has TRBV19 and TRBJ2-7; possible D gene TRBD1, 6 bases. Sequencing used central memory CD4+ T cells from blood. The sequence was collected from a woman in her thirties with type 1 diabetes. The CDR3 is CASKEDSSVHEQYF. The DNA of the CDR3 is TGTGCCTCCAAAGAGGACAGTTCGGTCCACGAGCAGTACTTC.